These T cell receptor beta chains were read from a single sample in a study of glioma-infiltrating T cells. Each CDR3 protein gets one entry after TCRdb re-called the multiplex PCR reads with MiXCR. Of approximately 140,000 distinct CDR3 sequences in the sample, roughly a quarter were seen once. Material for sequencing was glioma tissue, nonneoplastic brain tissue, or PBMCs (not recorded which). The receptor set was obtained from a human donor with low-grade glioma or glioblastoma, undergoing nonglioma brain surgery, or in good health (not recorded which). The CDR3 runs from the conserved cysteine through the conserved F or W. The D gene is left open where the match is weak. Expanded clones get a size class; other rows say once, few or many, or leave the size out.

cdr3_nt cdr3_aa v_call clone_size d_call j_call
TGTGCCAGCAGTCTACTAGCGCGGACCGGGGAGCTGTTTTTT CASSLLARTGELFF TRBV11-3 . TRBD2 TRBJ2-2
TGTGCCAGTAGTACAAGGGTGGGTCAAGATACGCAGTATTTT CASSTRVGQDTQYF TRBV19 . . TRBJ2-3
TGTGCCAGCAGTGTCCCGGGAAGGAAAAATCAGCCCCAGCATTTT CASSVPGRKNQPQHF TRBV25-1 few . TRBJ1-5
TGCAGTGCTATGCGGACTGAAGCTTTCTTT CSAMRTEAFF TRBV20-1 . . TRBJ1-1
TGTGCCAGCAGGACGGACACCCCGTACGACAATAAGCAGTTCTTC CASRTDTPYDNKQFF TRBV7-9 . . TRBJ2-1
TGTGCCAGCAGCTTATCCTTCCAAGGGGACCAGTATTTT CASSLSFQGDQYF TRBV7-2 many . TRBJ2-3
TGTGCCAGCAGCTTGGACAGCCCGGATGGCTACACCTTC CASSLDSPDGYTF TRBV6-1 many . TRBJ1-2
TGTGCCACCAGCAGGGCCGGACAGGGGGCCAAAAACATTCAGTACTTC CATSRAGQGAKNIQYF TRBV15 . TRBD1 TRBJ2-4
TGTGCCAGCAGCTCCAATCCGGGACTAGCACGGGAGACCCAGTACTTC CASSSNPGLARETQYF TRBV7-2 few TRBD2 TRBJ2-5
TGTGCCAGCAGGGGACTAGCTAGCACAGATACGCAGTATTTT CASRGLASTDTQYF TRBV12-3/TRBV12-4 . TRBD2 TRBJ2-3
TGCGCCAGCAGCATCGGACAGGGGGCAGATACGCAGTATTTC CASSIGQGADTQYF TRBV5-1 . TRBD1 TRBJ2-3
TGTGCCATCAGTGAATTAGGAGAGAACACTGAAGCTTTCTTT CAISELGENTEAFF TRBV10-3 few . TRBJ1-1
TGTGCCAGCAGCCAGCTGCAAGGTACGACAGGGAACAATGAGCAGTTCTTC CASSQLQGTTGNNEQFF TRBV14 many TRBD1 TRBJ2-1
TGTGCCAGTAGTATGGGGCCGAGGTTCGACAATGAGCAGTTCTTC CASSMGPRFDNEQFF TRBV19 few . TRBJ2-1
TGTGCCAGCAGCCAACTGCGGCTAGCGGGGGCCGTTACGGGGAATGAGCAGTTCTTC CASSQLRLAGAVTGNEQFF TRBV7-2 . TRBD2 TRBJ2-1
TGTGCCAGTACACCAGCGGGGTACACAGATACGCAGTATTTT CASTPAGYTDTQYF TRBV19 . TRBD2 TRBJ2-3
TGTGCCAGCAGTCCCCTCGGGACAGCCAGCTCCTACAATGAGCAGTTCTTC CASSPLGTASSYNEQFF TRBV28 many TRBD1 TRBJ2-1
TGTGCCAGCAGTCCTTTGGGAGAGACCCAGTACTTC CASSPLGETQYF TRBV6-1 many . TRBJ2-5
TGTGCCAGTAGTATCACAGGGGATGATTCACCCCTCCACTTT CASSITGDDSPLHF TRBV19 . TRBD1 TRBJ1-6
TGTGCCAGCGCTCGATCTATCTATGGCTACACCTTC CASARSIYGYTF TRBV2 . . TRBJ1-2
TGTGCCAGCAGCTTAGAGCACCGGATGAACACTGAAGCTTTCTTT CASSLEHRMNTEAFF TRBV5-6 . . TRBJ1-1
TGCGCCAGCAGCCAAGTTACTGGACAGGGGGGAAACCAGCCCCAGCATTTT CASSQVTGQGGNQPQHF TRBV4-1 few TRBD1 TRBJ1-5
TGTGCCAGCAACTTAGCTTTTCAGGACCTCTATCAAAAACTGTTTTTT CASNLAFQDLYQKLFF TRBV6-2/TRBV6-3 . . TRBJ1-4
TGCAGTGCTACATTGTGGACCCAAAGGGGTCAGCCCCAGCATTTT CSATLWTQRGQPQHF TRBV20-1 . . TRBJ1-5
TGTGCCAGCAGTGATGGGACAGAGGGCTTCTTTGAAGCTTTCTTT CASSDGTEGFFEAFF TRBV6-4 . TRBD1 TRBJ1-1
TGTGCCAGCAGCAGACACCTAGAGACCCAGTACTTC CASSRHLETQYF TRBV14 few . TRBJ2-5
TGTGCCAGCAGCCAGCAAAGCCCTGGGATATCTGGAAACACCATATATTTT CASSQQSPGISGNTIYF TRBV3-1 . . TRBJ1-3
TGTGCCAGCAGTTTACAGGGGGCGCATGGAAACACCATATATTTT CASSLQGAHGNTIYF TRBV2 . TRBD1 TRBJ1-3
TGTGCCAGCAGTGCGGACAGGGATCAGCCCCAGCATTTT CASSADRDQPQHF TRBV2 many TRBD1 TRBJ1-5
TGTGCCAGCAGCTTAGTAGTGGACGGTGAGCAGTTCTTC CASSLVVDGEQFF TRBV7-2 many . TRBJ2-1
TGTGCCAGCAGCCAAGGCCCATCGACAGGGATGGGACTGTTTTTT CASSQGPSTGMGLFF TRBV3-1 . TRBD1 TRBJ1-4
TGCAGTGCTCCGGGAAGGGGACTAGAAGAGACCCAGTACTTC CSAPGRGLEETQYF TRBV20-1 . TRBD2 TRBJ2-5
TGTGCCAGCATCTTGACTAGTCTAAGCACAGATACGCAGTATTTT CASILTSLSTDTQYF TRBV7-2 many . TRBJ2-3
TGTGCCACCAGTGATTTGCGGCAGAACACCGGGGAGCTGTTTTTT CATSDLRQNTGELFF TRBV24-1 . . TRBJ2-2
TGTGCCACCAGTGATTCGACAGGGGGCTGGACCACAGATACGCAGTATTTT CATSDSTGGWTTDTQYF TRBV24-1 few TRBD1 TRBJ2-3
TGTGCCAGTAGTATTGGTTCCGGGGGACCGAACACTGAAGCTTTCTTT CASSIGSGGPNTEAFF TRBV19 . . TRBJ1-1
TGTGCCAGCAGCTGGACTAGCGGGGGCAGGGCAGATACGCAGTATTTT CASSWTSGGRADTQYF TRBV7-8 few TRBD2 TRBJ2-3
TGCGCCAGCAGCTTTGGCATCACCGGGGATACGCAGTATTTT CASSFGITGDTQYF TRBV5-1 . . TRBJ2-3
TGTGCCAGCAGCTTAGGGGGACAGGGTAGCAATCAGCCCCAGCATTTT CASSLGGQGSNQPQHF TRBV5-4 few TRBD1 TRBJ1-5
TGTGCCGCGGGGGGGCTTGGGGATGAGCAGTTCTTC CAAGGLGDEQFF TRBV7-2 many TRBD2 TRBJ2-1
TGTGCCAGCAGGGATACAGGGAGGAGCGCAGATACGCAGTATTTT CASRDTGRSADTQYF TRBV2 . . TRBJ2-3
TGTGCCAGCAGAGAGGGGTCCAGTAATTCACCCCTCCACTTT CASREGSSNSPLHF TRBV2 few . TRBJ1-6
TGTGCCAGCAGTGAAGCGCTTCCCAGGGGGCTTGGCTACACCTTC CASSEALPRGLGYTF TRBV6-1 many TRBD1 TRBJ1-2